This T cell receptor beta chain was sequenced for a study of T cell responses to AZD1222 COVID-19 vaccine. The V end was cut by 0 bases, the J end by 4 bases, with 7 bases between. Germline V gene lookup returns CDR1 LGHNA and CDR2 YNFKEQ. The CDR3 covers 14 residues. TCRdb keeps only in-frame clones here, not all; method: immunoSEQ multiplex PCR. The profile shows under 30,000 clones, approximately 86% of them singletons. The genes are TRBV4-2 and TRBJ1-3, with unresolved D. This clonotype originated in an adult who received the AZD1222 COVID-19 vaccine. Material: peripheral blood, obtained 28 days after the second AZD1222 dose. In nucleotides, the CDR3 is TGTGCCAGCAGCCAAGATAGTACCGGAAACACCATATATTTT. This codes for CASSQDSTGNTIYF.